Listed below are T cell receptor beta chains from one sample, sequenced in a study of cytotoxic CD8 clonotypes in ibrutinib-treated CLL. Repertoires were generated with immunoSEQ multiplex PCR, while TCRdb's copy carries only in-frame clones and drops some. The profile shows approximately 340,000 clones, about 61% of them singletons. Sequenced here: PBMCs, sampled after 36 months of ibrutinib treatment. These receptor sequences come from a human donor with chronic lymphocytic leukemia. Both conserved end residues are part of each CDR3. A D gene is named only where the DNA matches it firmly. Clone size is not always given. Where it is, it says once, few, many or a class for expanded clones.

cdr3_aa | cdr3_nt | d_call | clone_size | j_call | v_call
CASSLTGGRQPQHF | TGTGCCAGCAGCTTAACAGGGGGCCGTCAGCCCCAGCATTTT | TRBD1 | few | TRBJ1-5 | TRBV7-3
CASSATDNQPQHF | TGTGCCAGTAGTGCAACAGACAATCAGCCCCAGCATTTT | . | few | TRBJ1-5 | TRBV19
CASSQEGWTGFPGELFF | TGCGCCAGCAGCCAAGAAGGGTGGACAGGGTTCCCCGGGGAGCTGTTTTTT | TRBD1 | . | TRBJ2-2 | TRBV4-1
CASSQERGAATEAFF | TGTGCCAGCAGCCAAGAAAGGGGAGCGGCCACTGAAGCTTTCTTT | . | . | TRBJ1-1 | TRBV14
CASTGANTDTQYF | TGTGCCAGCACCGGAGCCAACACAGATACGCAGTATTTT | . | . | TRBJ2-3 | TRBV11-3
CASYPGLARNEQFF | TGCGCCAGTTACCCGGGACTAGCGCGGAATGAGCAGTTCTTC | TRBD2 | . | TRBJ2-1 | TRBV5-1
CASSPGRGNTEAFF | TGTGCCAGCAGCCCAGGGAGGGGGAACACTGAAGCTTTCTTT | . | few | TRBJ1-1 | TRBV11-1
CASRTDRESTNEKLFF | TGTGCCAGCAGGACGGACAGGGAATCGACTAATGAAAAACTGTTTTTT | TRBD1 | . | TRBJ1-4 | TRBV2
CASSEDRGALRKQYF | TGTGCCAGCAGTGAAGATCGGGGGGCCCTGAGGAAGCAGTACTTC | . | once | TRBJ2-7 | TRBV2
CASKPGGAGYGYTF | TGTGCCAGCAAACCAGGGGGCGCCGGATATGGCTACACCTTC | TRBD1 | . | TRBJ1-2 | TRBV6-6
CASSRTTQETQYF | TGTGCCAGCAGCCGGACAACGCAAGAGACCCAGTACTTC | . | . | TRBJ2-5 | TRBV11-3
CASSQSKTGARTDTQYF | TGCGCCAGCAGTCAATCGAAAACGGGGGCCCGCACAGATACGCAGTATTTT | . | . | TRBJ2-3 | TRBV23-1
CASSRDSNQPQHF | TGTGCCAGCTCACGGGATAGCAATCAGCCCCAGCATTTT | . | . | TRBJ1-5 | TRBV18
CASRGGSNYGYTF | TGCGCCAGCAGGGGGGGGAGCAACTATGGCTACACCTTC | . | . | TRBJ1-2 | TRBV10-2
CASSLGAPRDEQYF | TGCGCCAGCAGCTTGGGGGCCCCCCGGGACGAGCAGTACTTC | . | once | TRBJ2-7 | TRBV5-1
CASSIGHDEKLFF | TGTGCCAGCAGCATCGGACATGATGAAAAACTGTTTTTT | . | . | TRBJ1-4 | TRBV7-9
CASSSRPLAGAPYEQYF | TGTGCCAGCAGCTCCCGCCCGCTAGCGGGAGCTCCCTACGAGCAGTACTTC | TRBD2 | . | TRBJ2-7 | TRBV7-9
CASSIRDRVPLHF | TGTGCCAGCAGCATCCGGGACAGGGTACCCCTCCACTTT | TRBD1 | . | TRBJ1-6 | TRBV11-2
CASSSPRTGVRGYTF | TGTGCCAGCAGCTCTCCCCGGACAGGGGTAAGGGGCTACACCTTC | TRBD1 | few | TRBJ1-2 | TRBV6-5
CSASPRDEQYF | TGCAGTGCTAGTCCCAGGGACGAGCAGTACTTC | . | . | TRBJ2-7 | TRBV20-1
CASSYAGTLEQYF | TGTGCCAGCAGTTACGCGGGTACCTTAGAGCAGTACTTC | . | few | TRBJ2-7 | TRBV6-5
CSVPDAGRTNTEAFF | TGCAGCGTTCCGGACGCAGGTCGAACGAACACTGAAGCTTTCTTT | . | . | TRBJ1-1 | TRBV29-1
CASSVDQLGTQYF | TGTGCCAGCAGCGTAGACCAGCTCGGGACCCAGTACTTC | . | . | TRBJ2-5 | TRBV9
CASSLGVRFDPGQETQYF | TGTGCCAGCAGCTTAGGTGTTCGTTTTGACCCGGGACAAGAGACCCAGTACTTC | . | . | TRBJ2-5 | TRBV7-8
CASSHLLAGGLETQYF | TGCGCCAGCAGCCACCTACTAGCGGGGGGGCTGGAGACCCAGTACTTC | TRBD2 | . | TRBJ2-5 | TRBV4-1
CASSYANKNTEAFF | TGTGCCAGCAGTTACGCCAACAAGAACACTGAAGCTTTCTTT | . | few | TRBJ1-1 | TRBV6-5
CASSLALDRVYEQYF | TGTGCCAGCAGCTTAGCGCTGGACAGGGTCTACGAGCAGTACTTC | TRBD1 | . | TRBJ2-7 | TRBV7-2
CASSYSGLSDTEAFF | TGTGCCAGCAGTTACTCGGGGCTTTCTGACACTGAAGCTTTCTTT | . | . | TRBJ1-1 | TRBV6-5
CASSEPPFLAGGTDTQYF | TGTGCCAGCAGTGAACCCCCGTTTCTAGCGGGAGGCACAGATACGCAGTATTTT | TRBD2 | . | TRBJ2-3 | TRBV25-1
CASSVGGALSPLHF | TGTGCCAGCAGCGTAGGGGGGGCGCTTTCACCCCTCCACTTT | . | few | TRBJ1-6 | TRBV9
CASSLTSSSYNEQFF | TGTGCCAGCAGCCTGACTTCGAGCTCCTACAATGAGCAGTTCTTC | . | . | TRBJ2-1 | TRBV13
CATSIDYTF | TGTGCCACCAGCATCGACTACACCTTC | . | few | TRBJ1-2 | TRBV15